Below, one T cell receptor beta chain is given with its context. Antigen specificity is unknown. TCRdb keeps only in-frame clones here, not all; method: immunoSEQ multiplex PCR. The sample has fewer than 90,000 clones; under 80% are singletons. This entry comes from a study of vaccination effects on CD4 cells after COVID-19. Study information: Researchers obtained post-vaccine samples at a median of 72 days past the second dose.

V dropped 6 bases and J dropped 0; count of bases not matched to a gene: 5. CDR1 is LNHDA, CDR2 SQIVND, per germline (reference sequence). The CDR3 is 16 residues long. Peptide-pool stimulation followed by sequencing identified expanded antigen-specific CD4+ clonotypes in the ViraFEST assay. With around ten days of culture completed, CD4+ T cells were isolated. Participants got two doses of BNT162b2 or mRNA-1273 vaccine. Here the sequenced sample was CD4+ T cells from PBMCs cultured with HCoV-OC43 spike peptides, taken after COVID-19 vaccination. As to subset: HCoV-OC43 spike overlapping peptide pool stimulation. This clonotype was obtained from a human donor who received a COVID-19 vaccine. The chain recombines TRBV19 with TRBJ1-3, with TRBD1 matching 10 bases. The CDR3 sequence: CASRPGQGSSGNTIYF. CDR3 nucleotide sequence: TGTGCCAGTAGACCGGGACAGGGGAGCTCTGGAAACACCATATATTTT.